Listed below are T cell receptor beta chains from one sample, sequenced in a study of cytomegalovirus exposure and HLA in healthy donors. The data were produced by immunoSEQ multiplex PCR, yet TCRdb's version contains in-frame clones alone and is incomplete. Of approximately 170,000 clones listed, approximately 81% are singletons. Sample: PBMCs. These receptors were obtained from a male donor in good health and CMV-seronegative. CDR3s include the opening cysteine and the closing phenylalanine or tryptophan. Fields, in order: V gene, J gene, D gene, clone size, CDR3 protein, CDR3 DNA. D genes are given only for firm matches. Only part of the rows carry a size: once, few, many, or a class if the clone is expanded.

v_gene: TRBV28; j_gene: TRBJ1-6; d_gene: -; abundance: -; CDR3aa: CASSFYRSSYNSPLHF; CDR3nt: TGTGCCAGCAGTTTTTACCGGAGCTCCTATAATTCACCCCTCCACTTT
v_gene: TRBV2; j_gene: TRBJ1-1; d_gene: -; abundance: few; CDR3aa: CASSAGEVGEAFF; CDR3nt: TGTGCCAGCAGTGCGGGGGAAGTGGGTGAAGCTTTCTTT
v_gene: TRBV29-1; j_gene: TRBJ2-5; d_gene: TRBD2; abundance: -; CDR3aa: CSVEGGFQTQYF; CDR3nt: TGCAGCGTTGAGGGAGGGTTTCAGACCCAGTACTTC
v_gene: TRBV21-1; j_gene: TRBJ1-4; d_gene: -; abundance: -; CDR3aa: CASRITPTGPLGTNEKLFF; CDR3nt: TGTGCCAGCAGGATTACGCCGACAGGGCCGCTGGGGACCAATGAAAAACTGTTTTTT
v_gene: TRBV5-4; j_gene: TRBJ1-3; d_gene: -; abundance: -; CDR3aa: CATVGGNTIYF; CDR3nt: TGTGCCACGGTTGGTGGAAACACCATATATTTT
v_gene: TRBV5-1; j_gene: TRBJ1-1; d_gene: TRBD1; abundance: -; CDR3aa: CASSLATTGATEAFF; CDR3nt: TGCGCCAGCAGCTTGGCCACCACAGGGGCAACTGAAGCTTTCTTT
v_gene: TRBV5-6; j_gene: TRBJ2-3; d_gene: -; abundance: -; CDR3aa: CASSSQQGPWSTDTQYF; CDR3nt: TGTGCCAGCAGCTCCCAACAGGGACCATGGAGCACAGATACGCAGTATTTT
v_gene: TRBV5-4; j_gene: TRBJ2-5; d_gene: -; abundance: -; CDR3aa: CASSPTGRDGETQYF; CDR3nt: TGTGCCAGCAGCCCGACAGGCCGGGATGGGGAGACCCAGTACTTC
v_gene: TRBV5-4; j_gene: TRBJ2-7; d_gene: -; abundance: once; CDR3aa: CASSLFDSSEQYF; CDR3nt: TGTGCCAGCAGCTTGTTTGACAGCAGCGAGCAGTACTTC
v_gene: TRBV23-1; j_gene: TRBJ2-2; d_gene: TRBD1; abundance: -; CDR3aa: CASSRTGSRTGELFF; CDR3nt: TGCGCCAGCTCTAGGACAGGGTCGCGCACCGGGGAGCTGTTTTTT
v_gene: TRBV28; j_gene: TRBJ2-1; d_gene: -; abundance: few; CDR3aa: CASSLSLATYNEQFF; CDR3nt: TGTGCCAGCAGTTTATCACTAGCTACCTACAATGAGCAGTTCTTC
v_gene: TRBV11-3; j_gene: TRBJ2-2; d_gene: -; abundance: -; CDR3aa: CASSLRGVNTGELFF; CDR3nt: TGTGCCAGCAGCTTACGCGGGGTGAACACCGGGGAGCTGTTTTTT
v_gene: TRBV5-6; j_gene: TRBJ2-7; d_gene: TRBD1; abundance: few; CDR3aa: CASSGRTGASYEQYF; CDR3nt: TGTGCCAGCAGTGGCCGGACAGGGGCCTCCTACGAGCAGTACTTC
v_gene: TRBV6-1; j_gene: TRBJ2-2; d_gene: TRBD1; abundance: -; CDR3aa: CASSATGTAVGLVGELFF; CDR3nt: TGTGCCAGCAGTGCGACCGGGACAGCCGTGGGGCTGGTCGGGGAGCTGTTTTTT
v_gene: TRBV27; j_gene: TRBJ1-4; d_gene: -; abundance: -; CDR3aa: CASSLMDGVVLGKLFF; CDR3nt: TGTGCCAGCAGTTTAATGGATGGAGTTGTATTGGGAAAACTGTTTTTT